This T cell receptor beta chain was documented in a study of blood T cell repertoires in COVID-19. Looking at the study overall: The United States, Italy and Spain supplied acute and convalescent COVID-19 samples.

The V segment lost 3 bases and the J segment 2 bases; nucleotides outside the gene matches: 2. The CDR3 runs to 13 residues. The germline gives CDR1 SGHRS, CDR2 YFSETQ. Clones were sequenced by immunoSEQ multiplex PCR, and TCRdb holds only the in-frame ones, with some missing. Of some 70,000 clones listed, around 83% are singletons. The specimen was peripheral blood. V is TRBV5-1 and J is TRBJ2-7, with 7 bases aligning to TRBD1. This TCR was recovered from a man older than 75 with acute or convalescent COVID-19. The CDR3 sequence: CASSSGTAYEQYF. The CDR3 region has the DNA TGCGCCAGCAGCTCGGGGACAGCCTACGAGCAGTACTTC.